This is a list of T cell receptor beta chains from one sample in a study of shared clonotypes between healthy human individuals. TCRdb's copy holds only in-frame clones and misses some; the assay was immunoSEQ multiplex PCR. Of around 2.1 million clones in the sample, approximately 94% were seen once. Sequencing used naive CD8+ T cells from PBMCs. These receptors were collected from a man aged 18-30 years in good health. Some clones in this sample may be carry-over from other donors' samples. Each CDR3 is given with its conserved first and last residue. A D gene is named only where the DNA matches it firmly. Clone size is given for some rows only: seen once, a few or many times, or a class if the clone is expanded.

v_call	clone_size	d_call	j_call	cdr3_nt	cdr3_aa
TRBV7-9	.	.	TRBJ1-2	TGTGCCAGCGGGGGGGACATCGTTGGCTACACCTTC	CASGGDIVGYTF
TRBV5-6	.	TRBD1	TRBJ1-2	TGTGCCAGCAGCTTCCTAACAGGGGCAGACTATGGCTACACCTTC	CASSFLTGADYGYTF
TRBV7-8	.	TRBD2	TRBJ2-1	TGTGCCAGCAGCTTAGATGGGACTAGCGGCAAGTACAATGAGCAGTTCTTC	CASSLDGTSGKYNEQFF
TRBV7-2	.	.	TRBJ1-2	TGTGCCAGCAGCCCCTCTTTGACAGAAGGCACCTTC	CASSPSLTEGTF
TRBV12-2	.	.	TRBJ1-2	TGTGCAAGTCGCCGGAGGGGACAGGGTGAAAATGGCTACACCTTC	CASRRRGQGENGYTF
TRBV11-1	.	.	TRBJ2-1	TGTGCCAGCAGCTTAGCGACCCTCGGGGGAAGCTCCTACAATGAGCAGTTCTTC	CASSLATLGGSSYNEQFF
TRBV29-1	.	.	TRBJ2-1	TGCAGCGTTGATTGGAGGGGTAGCTACAATGAGCAGTTCTTC	CSVDWRGSYNEQFF
TRBV2	few	.	TRBJ1-5	TGTGCCAGCAGTGACCTAAGGCAGACAGGCCCTGATCAGCCCCAGCATTTT	CASSDLRQTGPDQPQHF
TRBV28	.	.	TRBJ1-2	TGTGCCAGCAGTCCAACCCCGGGGGGCGACTATGGCTACACCTTC	CASSPTPGGDYGYTF
TRBV6-1	.	.	TRBJ2-7	TGTGCCAGCAGTAGTCTAGCTGACGAGCAGTACTTC	CASSSLADEQYF
TRBV5-5	.	.	TRBJ2-1	TGTGCCAGCAGCCGCGATTACAATGAGCAGTTCTTC	CASSRDYNEQFF
TRBV5-1	.	TRBD1	TRBJ1-1	TGCGCCAGCAGCGGGACAGGGTCGAACACTGAAGCTTTCTTT	CASSGTGSNTEAFF
TRBV7-8	.	.	TRBJ2-2	TGTGCCAGCAGCTTGGGGGTGCAGGCCGGGGAGCTGTTTTTT	CASSLGVQAGELFF
TRBV30	.	.	TRBJ2-3	TGTGCCTGGACCGGCCCCCGAGACAACACAGATACGCAGTATTTT	CAWTGPRDNTDTQYF
TRBV25-1	.	TRBD2	TRBJ2-7	TGTGCCACCAAGACATGGCATTCGACTAGCGGGATGTACGAGCAGTACTTC	CATKTWHSTSGMYEQYF
TRBV11-1	.	TRBD2	TRBJ2-1	TGTGCCAGCAGCTTAGGTAGCGGGAGCTCCTACAATGAGCAGTTCTTC	CASSLGSGSSYNEQFF
TRBV15	.	TRBD1	TRBJ2-5	TGTGCCACCAGCAGGGCTCGGGACAGGGTAGGCGAGACCCAGTACTTC	CATSRARDRVGETQYF
TRBV7-8	.	.	TRBJ2-5	TGTGCCAGCAGCTTAGGGTCCAAAGAGACCCAGTACTTC	CASSLGSKETQYF
TRBV2	.	.	TRBJ1-2	TGTGCCAGCAGCGAAGACGAGGGTCCCTATGGCTACACCTTC	CASSEDEGPYGYTF
TRBV28	.	TRBD1	TRBJ1-5	TGTGCCAGCAGCCTACGACAGGGGAGGAGGTTAATTCAGCCCCAGCATTTT	CASSLRQGRRLIQPQHF
TRBV2	.	.	TRBJ1-5	TGTGCCAGCCGGGCGGGCAGTGCTAGCAATCAGCCCCAGCATTTT	CASRAGSASNQPQHF
TRBV27	.	.	TRBJ2-7	TGTGCCAGCAGTTCGACAGCCTCGGCCTACGAGCAGTACTTC	CASSSTASAYEQYF